The 21 T cell receptor beta chains below all came from one sample that was sequenced in a study of T cells in Graves' hyperthyroidism and ophthalmopathy. Amplification yielded TCR beta CDR3 regions, with RNA transcripts as the source. RT-PCR in the first round (using the HTBI primer set) targeted the TCR CDR3. TCRdb analysed the multiplex PCR reads with MiXCR anew, one entry per CDR3 protein. The sample includes approximately 600,000 distinct CDR3 sequences, 20% to 25% of them seen just once. The sequenced sample consisted of blood. These receptor sequences come from a young man with Graves' ophthalmopathy.

V usage is TRBV5-4 and J usage is TRBJ2-3, with 7 bases lining up with TRBD2. Trimming cost V 0 bases and J 3 bases; bases outside gene matches: 7. This CDR3 contains 16 residues. The V gene's germline CDR1 is SGHNT and CDR2 YYREEE (reference sequence). DNA for the CDR3: TGTGCCAGCAGCTTGGTTGTCGGGAGGTGGACAGATACGCAGTATTTT. This sequence encodes CASSLVVGRWTDTQYF.

This clonotype was seen repeatedly, ten times or more. The chain carries TRBV11-2 and TRBJ2-7; 8 nucleotides align to TRBD2. Germline CDR1 reads SGHAT; CDR2 reads FQNNGV. V lost 6 bases, J lost 3 bases, and 10 bases stayed unmatched. The CDR3 totals 15 residues. This CDR3 is CASSSTSGRLYEQYF. The CDR3 bases are TGTGCCAGCAGTTCTACTAGCGGTAGACTCTACGAGCAGTACTTC.

This clonotype turned up a few times. The CDR3 coding sequence is TGTGCCAGCAGCTTAGAGTGGGGAGAGACCCAGTACTTC. This sequence encodes CASSLEWGETQYF. V usage is TRBV11-2 and J usage is TRBJ2-5; unclear D gene. CDR1 SGHAT and CDR2 FQNNGV come from the germline V gene. Trimming took off 0 bases at V and 4 bases at J, with 6 bases between the two ends. CDR3 size: 13 residues.

This clonotype came up many times. The CDR3 loop is CSAKGRVGYEQYF. Written as DNA, the CDR3 is TGCAGTGCCAAGGGCAGGGTAGGCTACGAGCAGTACTTC. This chain connects TRBV20-1 to TRBJ2-7; D possibly corresponds to TRBD1 (5 bases). Trimming pared 6 bases from V and 3 bases from J, leaving 15 bases between. CDR3 length: 13 amino acids. Germline assignment: CDR1 DFQATT and CDR2 SNEGSKA (reference sequence).

The J gene is TRBJ2-3, the V gene TRBV20-1; 11 bases fit TRBD2. The J segment lost 2 bases and the V segment lost 6 bases, leaving 7 bases of the junction unmatched. Germline assignment: CDR1 DFQATT and CDR2 SNEGSKA (reference sequence). The length of the CDR3 is 15 residues. The CDR3 spells CSAKGLAEPTDTQYF. In nucleotides, the CDR3 is TGCAGTGCGAAGGGACTAGCGGAGCCCACAGATACGCAGTATTTT.

Only one count was recorded for this clonotype. This may stem from a read error, because a much larger clone lies one nucleotide away. The chain combines TRBV6-1 with TRBJ2-1, with a weak D call TRBD1 (6 bases). The end of the DNA fits TRBJ2-7 better, so the J call may be wrong. The CDR3 has 15 residues. Germline V lookup: CDR1 MNHNS, CDR2 SASEGT. The CDR3 is CASSAGTHSYNEQYF. The CDR3 DNA follows: TGTGCCAGCAGTGCCGGGACACACTCGTACAATGAGCAGTACTTC.

The genes are TRBV19 and TRBJ2-3; 7 bases agree with TRBD1. CDR1 is LNHDA and CDR2 is SQIVND in the germline V gene (reference sequence). The CDR3 sequence is 14 residues long. V was clipped by 5 bases and J by 9 bases; unmatched bases: 11. The CDR3 DNA sequence: TGTGCCAGTAGTCCAACGACAGGGTGGGGCACGCAGTATTTT. Amino acid sequence: CASSPTTGWGTQYF.

This clonotype has just a few counts. V usage is TRBV7-2 and J usage is TRBJ2-7; possibly TRBD1 or TRBD2 for D (9 bases each). CDR1 is SGHTA, CDR2 FQGNSA, per germline. The CDR3 is made up of 15 amino acids. Trimming stripped 7 bases from V and 1 base from J, with 17 bases between. CDR3 region: CASTAGGTGSYEQYF. DNA for the CDR3: TGTGCCAGCACCGCGGGAGGGACAGGGTCCTACGAGCAGTACTTC.

The chain couples TRBV28 to TRBJ2-1; TRBD2 agrees at 11 bases. This CDR3 has 18 amino acids. CDR1 is MDHEN and CDR2 is SYDVKM in the germline V gene. Germline trimming cut 3 bases from V and 5 bases from J; bases unmatched to any gene: 12. CDR3 in DNA: TGTGCCAGCAGTTTTCCCCCCTCGGGACTAGCGGCAAACAATGAGCAGTTCTTC. Encoded protein: CASSFPPSGLAANNEQFF.

The chain combines TRBV6-1 with TRBJ1-3; D is possibly TRBD1 (5 bases). V dropped 3 bases and J dropped 4 bases, with 16 bases sitting between them. The CDR3 consists of 16 residues. Looked up from germline, CDR1 is MNHNS and CDR2 is SASEGT. In DNA form, the CDR3 reads TGTGCCAGCAGTGAGCCGGGGGACGGCTTGGGAAACACCATATATTTT. Translating it yields CASSEPGDGLGNTIYF.

In regard to this clonotype: The junction departs from the called germline gene at one end, perhaps through a read error. The chain has TRBV11-2 and TRBJ2-5, with 13 bases lining up with TRBD2. The V gene's germline CDR1 is SGHAT and CDR2 FQNNGV. The CDR3 totals 19 residues. CDR3 coding DNA: TGTGCCGGCAGCTTAGTGGTTGGGACTAGCGGGAAGGGCAAGGAGACCCAGTACTTC. Its translation: CAGSLVVGTSGKGKETQYF.

The J gene is TRBJ2-3, the V gene TRBV28, with D tentatively TRBD1 (5 bases). CDR1 is MDHEN, CDR2 SYDVKM, per germline. CDR3 length equals 14 residues. The V and J ends lost 7 bases and 3 bases respectively, with 14 bases between them. The CDR3 coding sequence is TGTGCCAGCATAGGGGCAGATGAAACAGATACGCAGTATTTT. Translated: CASIGADETDTQYF.

V and J are TRBV20-1 and TRBJ2-7; D may be TRBD1 or TRBD2 (6 bases each). The germline V and J ends were trimmed by 6 bases and 4 bases, with 19 bases remaining between them. CDR1 is DFQATT, CDR2 SNEGSKA, per germline (reference sequence). CDR3 length: 14 amino acids. The CDR3 sequence is CSAGSGALEYEQYF. DNA for the CDR3: TGCAGTGCCGGATCGGGGGCGTTAGAATACGAGCAGTACTTC.

This clonotype has only a few counts. V gene TRBV6-2 or TRBV6-3 combines with J gene TRBJ1-1; D is unclear. V lost 2 bases to trimming and J lost 1 base, with 14 bases between them. Germline V gene lookup returns CDR1 MNHEY and CDR2 SVGEGT. The CDR3 loop spans 16 amino acids. In DNA form, the CDR3 reads TGTGCCAGCAGTTACGATCGGCCTTCCAGGAACACTGAAGCTTTCTTT. Protein product: CASSYDRPSRNTEAFF.

The sample holds many counts of this clonotype. J is TRBJ2-7 and V is TRBV2; the D gene is possibly TRBD2 (5 bases). The CDR3 loop spans 10 amino acids. The germline V gene encodes CDR1 SNHLY and CDR2 FYNNEI. Trimming shortened V by 8 bases and J by 6 bases, and 8 bases separated the two germline ends. The CDR3 protein is CASRGLEQYF. The DNA for the CDR3 is TGTGCCAGCCGGGGTCTCGAGCAGTACTTC.

V gene TRBV6-2 or TRBV6-3 combines with J gene TRBJ2-1; TRBD2 aligns across 10 bases. This CDR3 comprises 16 residues. With V trimmed by 0 bases and J by 2 bases, 1 base remained unmatched. CDR1 is MNHEY, CDR2 SVGEGT, per germline. CDR3: CASSYSGLAAYNEQFF. The CDR3 nucleotides read TGTGCCAGCAGTTACTCAGGACTAGCGGCCTACAATGAGCAGTTCTTC.

This clonotype was detected a few times. The chain employs TRBV10-3 and TRBJ1-3, with TRBD1 as a possible D gene (6 bases). The V gene lost 8 bases and the J gene lost 4 bases, with 6 bases spanning the gap. This CDR3 contains 11 residues. Germline CDR1 and CDR2: ENHRY and SYGVKD. The CDR3 nucleotides are TGTGCCATCCAGGGGGGAAACACCATATATTTT. Its translation is CAIQGGNTIYF.

This clonotype was recorded many times. The CDR3 spells CSARALRVNTEAFF. CDR3 DNA: TGCAGTGCTAGAGCGCTCAGAGTAAACACTGAAGCTTTCTTT. This rearrangement joins TRBV20-1 to TRBJ1-1; unclear D gene. CDR1 and CDR2 (germline): DFQATT, SNEGSKA (reference sequence). The CDR3 has 14 amino acids. V lost 1 base, J lost 2 bases, and 11 bases lay in between.

This clonotype was detected many times. The chain couples TRBV12-3 or TRBV12-4 to TRBJ2-5; D possibly corresponds to TRBD1 (5 bases). V was cut by 3 bases and J by 3 bases, with 8 bases left in between. The CDR3 covers 13 residues. The CDR3 region is CASSFPREETQYF. In DNA form, the CDR3 reads TGTGCCAGCAGTTTCCCCAGGGAAGAGACCCAGTACTTC.

The chain links TRBV20-1 to TRBJ1-3; a weak D match, TRBD1 (5 bases). CDR1 DFQATT and CDR2 SNEGSKA come from the germline V gene (reference sequence). Trimming stripped 3 bases from V and 4 bases from J, with 19 bases between. The CDR3 consists of 16 residues. The CDR3 sequence: CSARSYRGVSGNTIYF. The CDR3 nucleotides are TGCAGTGCTAGGTCCTACCGGGGGGTTTCAGGAAACACCATATATTTT.

This clonotype was picked up a small number of times. V and J are TRBV10-3 and TRBJ1-6; 10 bases fit TRBD1. From germline, CDR1 is ENHRY and CDR2 SYGVKD. V shed 8 bases, J shed 7 bases, and the junction held 5 bases outside the gene matches. This CDR3 is 14 amino acids long. The CDR3 loop is CAIRPGQGNSPLHF. CDR3 DNA sequence: TGTGCCATCCGACCGGGACAGGGGAATTCACCCCTCCACTTT.